This T cell receptor (beta chain) was sequenced for a study of T cells after yellow fever vaccination. Study-wide context: The authors prepared low-cell-number fractions using SMART-Seq v4 Ultra Low Input. Study results and caveats: Just a small share of clonotypes turned up in the CD4 compartment as well as the CD8 compartment.

Trimming took 7 bases from V and 6 from J, leaving 12 bases between them. The CDR3 length is 13 residues. Looked up from germline, CDR1 is ENHRY and CDR2 is SYGVKD. This clonotype was observed a handful of times. As yet, its antigen is unknown. From the 5' RACE reads, TCRdb called clonotypes with MiXCR, one entry per CDR3 protein. Among 200,000 to 250,000 distinct CDR3 sequences listed, roughly 3.3% were seen once. The receptor was isolated from a man between 18 and 29 years old who received the YFV17D yellow fever vaccine. Here the sequenced sample was CD4+ T cells sorted from PBMCs, taken 10 days after the yellow fever booster vaccination. V usage is TRBV10-3 and J usage is TRBJ2-2, with a possible D match to TRBD1 (5 bases). CDR3 nucleotide sequence: TGTGCCATCATGGCGTCAGGGCCCGGGGAGCTGTTTTTT. This gives the protein CAIMASGPGELFF.